The 7 T cell receptor beta chains presented below share a single source sample, sequenced in a study of PD-1 and CTLA-4 blockade in melanoma. Produced via immunoSEQ multiplex PCR; TCRdb's table is partial and in-frame only. The sample records tens of thousands of clones, approximately 89% being singletons. The material sequenced was CD8+ T cells from peripheral blood, taken before anti-PD-1 treatment. The receptors were gathered from a human donor with melanoma.

The chain joins TRBV5-1 to TRBJ1-3; unclear D gene. The CDR3 length is 15 residues. Per germline, CDR1 SGHRS and CDR2 YFSETQ. V shed 0 bases and J shed 0 bases, with 7 bases lying between them. The CDR3 sequence is CASSLEGRSGNTIYF. The CDR3 DNA follows: TGCGCCAGCAGCTTGGAAGGCCGCTCTGGAAACACCATATATTTT.

The count of this clone is one. V and J are TRBV7-9 and TRBJ2-3; D remains unclear. CDR1 is SEHNR and CDR2 is FQNEAQ in the germline V gene (reference sequence). The CDR3 loop spans 17 amino acids. V lost 5 bases to trimming and J lost 2 bases, with 20 bases between them. The CDR3 region has the DNA TGTGCCAGCAGCGACACGGGCCCCTCGGCCCTCACAGATACGCAGTATTTT. Its protein product is CASSDTGPSALTDTQYF.

As DNA, the CDR3 is TGTGCCAGCAGTTACTCGGTGGACAGGAACACCGGGGAGCTGTTTTTT. This translates into CASSYSVDRNTGELFF. The rearrangement links TRBV6-5 to TRBJ2-2, with D possibly matching TRBD1 (6 bases). Germline V gene lookup returns CDR1 MNHEY and CDR2 SVGAGI. There are 16 residues in the CDR3. V lost 0 bases and J 1 base, leaving 9 bases between the germline ends.

The V and J genes are TRBV10-3 and TRBJ1-1; D ambiguous. Trimming stripped 6 bases from V and 2 bases from J, with 16 bases between. This CDR3 region has 15 residues. The germline V gene has CDR1 ENHRY and CDR2 SYGVKD. The CDR3 is CAISTGAPLNTEAFF. In DNA form, the CDR3 reads TGTGCCATCAGCACGGGTGCGCCGCTTAACACTGAAGCTTTCTTT.

The chain has TRBV10-1 and TRBJ1-4; 7 nucleotides line up with TRBD1. The CDR3 has 12 amino acids. V was pared by 11 bases and J by 5 bases, with 5 bases of the junction left unmatched. Germline CDR1 and CDR2: WNHNN and SYGVQD (reference sequence). Here the CDR3 reads CARDRENEKLFF. In DNA form, the CDR3 reads TGCGCCCGCGACAGGGAAAATGAAAAACTGTTTTTT.

This chain connects TRBV9 to TRBJ1-3, with D perhaps matching TRBD1 (5 bases). The CDR3 sequence is 16 residues long. The V end was cut by 0 bases, the J end by 2 bases, with 12 bases between. CDR1 is SGDLS and CDR2 is YYNGEE in the germline V gene. CDR3 sequence reads: CASSVEKGKAGNTIYF. The CDR3 region has the DNA TGTGCCAGCAGCGTAGAGAAGGGGAAGGCTGGAAACACCATATATTTT.

The rearrangement uses TRBV21-1 and TRBJ2-7; the table names TRBD1, a call not compared with the DNA. TRBV21-1 is a known pseudogene. The CDR3 sequence is 16 residues long. In nucleotides, the CDR3 is TGTGCCAGCAGCACCCTAGGCAGGGGAAGGTACTACGAGCAGTACTTC. Residues: CASSTLGRGRYYEQYF.